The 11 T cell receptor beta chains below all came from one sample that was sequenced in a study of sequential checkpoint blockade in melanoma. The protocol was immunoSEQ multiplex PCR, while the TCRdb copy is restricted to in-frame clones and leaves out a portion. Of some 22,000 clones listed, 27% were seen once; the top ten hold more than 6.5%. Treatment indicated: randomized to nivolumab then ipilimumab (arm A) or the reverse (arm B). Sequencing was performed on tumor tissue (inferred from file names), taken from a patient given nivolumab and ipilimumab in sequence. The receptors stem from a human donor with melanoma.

CDR3: CASSPWTGEGYEQYF. CDR3 coding DNA: TGTGCCAGCTCACCTTGGACAGGGGAGGGCTACGAGCAGTACTTC. The rearrangement uses TRBV18 and TRBJ2-7; the match to TRBD1 covers 9 bases. This CDR3 is 15 amino acids long. Germline trimming cut 3 bases from V and 3 bases from J; bases unmatched to any gene: 6. Germline V gene data show CDR1 as KGHSH and CDR2 as LQKENI.

The CDR3 sequence: CASTGQPYEQYF. The CDR3 DNA is TGTGCCAGCACGGGACAGCCCTACGAGCAGTACTTC. This sequence joins TRBV9 and TRBJ2-7, with TRBD1 matching 7 bases. The CDR3 spans 12 residues. Germline V gives CDR1 SGDLS, CDR2 YYNGEE. V lost 6 bases, J lost 2 bases, and 2 bases stayed unmatched.

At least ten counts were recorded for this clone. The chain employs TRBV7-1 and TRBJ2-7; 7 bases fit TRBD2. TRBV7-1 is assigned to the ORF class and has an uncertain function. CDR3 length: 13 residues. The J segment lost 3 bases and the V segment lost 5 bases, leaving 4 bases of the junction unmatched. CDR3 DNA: TGTGCCAGCAGCCGAGGGGAGGGCTACGAGCAGTACTTC. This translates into CASSRGEGYEQYF.

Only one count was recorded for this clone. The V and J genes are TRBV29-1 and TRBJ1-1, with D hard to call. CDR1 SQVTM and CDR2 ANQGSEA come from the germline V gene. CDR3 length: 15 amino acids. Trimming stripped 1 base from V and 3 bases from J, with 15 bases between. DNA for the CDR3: TGCAGCGTTGAAGGAGGTCCGGACTCATACACTGAAGCTTTCTTT. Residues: CSVEGGPDSYTEAFF.

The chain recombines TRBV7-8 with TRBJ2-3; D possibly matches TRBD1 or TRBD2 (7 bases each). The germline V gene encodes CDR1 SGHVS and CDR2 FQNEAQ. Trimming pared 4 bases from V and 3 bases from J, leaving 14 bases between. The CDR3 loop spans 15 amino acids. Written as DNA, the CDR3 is TGTGCCAGCAGCTGGGGGGGACAGATAACAGATACGCAGTATTTT. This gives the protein CASSWGGQITDTQYF. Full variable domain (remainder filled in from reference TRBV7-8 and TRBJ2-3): GAGVSQSPRYKVAKRGQDVALRCDPISGHVSLFWYQQALGQGPEFLTYFQNEAQLDKSGLPSDRFFAERPEGSVSTLKIQRTQQEDSAVYLCASSWGGQITDTQYFGPGTRLTVL.

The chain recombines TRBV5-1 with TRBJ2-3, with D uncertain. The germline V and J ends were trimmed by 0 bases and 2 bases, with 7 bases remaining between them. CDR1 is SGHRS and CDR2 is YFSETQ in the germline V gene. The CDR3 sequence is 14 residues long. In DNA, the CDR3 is TGCGCCAGCAGCTTGGATGGCATCACAGATACGCAGTATTTT. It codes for CASSLDGITDTQYF.

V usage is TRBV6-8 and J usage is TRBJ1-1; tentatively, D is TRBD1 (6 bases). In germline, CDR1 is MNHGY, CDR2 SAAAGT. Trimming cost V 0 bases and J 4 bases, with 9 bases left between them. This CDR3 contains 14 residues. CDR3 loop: CASSYSPGVTEAFF. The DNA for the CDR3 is TGTGCCAGCAGTTACTCCCCAGGGGTCACTGAAGCTTTCTTT.

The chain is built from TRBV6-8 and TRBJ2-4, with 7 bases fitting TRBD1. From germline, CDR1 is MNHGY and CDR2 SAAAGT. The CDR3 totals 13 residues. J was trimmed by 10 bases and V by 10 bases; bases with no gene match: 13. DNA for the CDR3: TGTGCCATCAGCCAGGGGGAGTCGTCAATTCAGTACTTC. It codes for CAISQGESSIQYF.

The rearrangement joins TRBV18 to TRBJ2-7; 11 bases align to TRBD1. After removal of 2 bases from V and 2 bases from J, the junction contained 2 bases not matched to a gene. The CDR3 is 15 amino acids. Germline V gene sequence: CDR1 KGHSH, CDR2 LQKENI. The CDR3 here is CASSPSDRGPYEQYF. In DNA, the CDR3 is TGTGCCAGCTCACCATCGGACAGGGGGCCCTACGAGCAGTACTTC. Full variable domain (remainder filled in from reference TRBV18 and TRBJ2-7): NAGVMQNPRHLVRRRGQEARLRCSPMKGHSHVYWYRQLPEEGLKFMVYLQKENIIDESGMPKERFSAEFPKEGPSILRIQQVVRGDSAAYFCASSPSDRGPYEQYFGPGTRLTVT.

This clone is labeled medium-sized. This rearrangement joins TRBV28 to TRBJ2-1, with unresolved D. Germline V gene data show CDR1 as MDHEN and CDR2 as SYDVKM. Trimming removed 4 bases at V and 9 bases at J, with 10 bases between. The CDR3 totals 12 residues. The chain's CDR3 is CASSSYRGEQFF. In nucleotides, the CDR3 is TGTGCCAGCAGTTCCTATAGAGGTGAGCAGTTCTTC.

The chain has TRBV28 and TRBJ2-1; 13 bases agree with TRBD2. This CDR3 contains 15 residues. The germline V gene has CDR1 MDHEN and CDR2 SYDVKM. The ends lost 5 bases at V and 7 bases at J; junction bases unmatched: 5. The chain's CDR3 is CASSQPGLAGNEQFF. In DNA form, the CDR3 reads TGTGCCAGCAGTCAACCGGGACTAGCGGGAAATGAGCAGTTCTTC.